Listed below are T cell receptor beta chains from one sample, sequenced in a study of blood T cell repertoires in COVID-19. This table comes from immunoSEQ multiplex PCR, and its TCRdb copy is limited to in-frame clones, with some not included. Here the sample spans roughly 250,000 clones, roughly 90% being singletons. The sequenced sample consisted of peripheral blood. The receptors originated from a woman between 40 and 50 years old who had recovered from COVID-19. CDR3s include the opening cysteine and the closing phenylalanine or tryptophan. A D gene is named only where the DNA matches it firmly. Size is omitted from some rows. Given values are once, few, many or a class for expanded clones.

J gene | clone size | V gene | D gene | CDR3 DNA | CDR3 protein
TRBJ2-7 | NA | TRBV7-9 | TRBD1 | TGTGCCAGCAGCCCCCGACAGGGACGATACGAGCAGTACTTC | CASSPRQGRYEQYF
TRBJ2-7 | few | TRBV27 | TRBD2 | TGTGCCAGTCTAGCGGGGGGCCGGGGCGAGCAGTACTTC | CASLAGGRGEQYF
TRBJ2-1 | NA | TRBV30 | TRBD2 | TGTGCCCGTCGGGGGGGGAGGCTCAATGAGCAGTTCTTC | CARRGGRLNEQFF
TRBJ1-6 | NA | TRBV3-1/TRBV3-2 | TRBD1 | TGTGCCAGCAGCCGCCTTCGGACAGGGGATTCACCCCTCCACTTT | CASSRLRTGDSPLHF
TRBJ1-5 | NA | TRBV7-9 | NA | TGTGCCAGCAGCGCGGTAGGCGGGGTTTATGGCAATCAGCCCCAGCATTTT | CASSAVGGVYGNQPQHF
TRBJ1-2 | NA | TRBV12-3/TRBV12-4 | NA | TGTGCCAGCCAGGGGTTCCTCTATGGAGGCTACACCTTC | CASQGFLYGGYTF
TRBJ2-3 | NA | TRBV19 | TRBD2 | TGTGCCAGTACTCCCGGGACTAGCGGGAGATACGGAGATACGCAGTATTTT | CASTPGTSGRYGDTQYF
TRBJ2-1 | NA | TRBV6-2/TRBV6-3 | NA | TGTGCCAGCAGTTACTGGACTCCCTCCTACAATGAGCAGTTCTTC | CASSYWTPSYNEQFF
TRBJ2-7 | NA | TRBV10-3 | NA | TGTGCCATTACTAAAACCGGGGAATCCTACGAGCAGTACTTC | CAITKTGESYEQYF
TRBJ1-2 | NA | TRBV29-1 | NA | TGCAGCGCCCTCAAGAACTATGACTACACCTTC | CSALKNYDYTF
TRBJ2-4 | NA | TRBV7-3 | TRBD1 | TGTGCCAGCAGCTTAGGGACAGGGGCCAAAAACATTCAGTACTTC | CASSLGTGAKNIQYF
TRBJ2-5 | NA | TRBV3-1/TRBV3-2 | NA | TGTGCCAGCAGCCAGTCGGGAAGGGAACAAGAGACCCAGTACTTC | CASSQSGREQETQYF
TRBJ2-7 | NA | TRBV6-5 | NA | TGTGCCAGCAGTACTCGGACAGACCCGTACGAGCAGTACTTC | CASSTRTDPYEQYF
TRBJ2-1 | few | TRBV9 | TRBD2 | TGTGCCAGCAGCGTCGTAGCGGGAGGGCCATACAATGAGCAGTTCTTC | CASSVVAGGPYNEQFF
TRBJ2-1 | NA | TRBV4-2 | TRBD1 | TGTGCCAGCAGCCCCGTGGACAGGTCTAGCTCCTACAATGAGCAGTTCTTC | CASSPVDRSSSYNEQFF
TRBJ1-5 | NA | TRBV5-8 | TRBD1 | TGTGCCAGCAGCTCGACAGGGGGCCTTTATAGCAATCAGCCCCAGCATTTT | CASSSTGGLYSNQPQHF
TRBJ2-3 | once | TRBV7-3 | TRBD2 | TGTGCCAGCAGCTTAGGGACTAGCGGAACAGATACGCAGTATTTT | CASSLGTSGTDTQYF
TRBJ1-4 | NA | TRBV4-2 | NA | TGTGCCAGCAGCGTCCCGGGTGAAAAACTGTTTTTT | CASSVPGEKLFF
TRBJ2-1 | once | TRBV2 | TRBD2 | TGTGCCAGCAGTGAAAACGGGAGACTAGCGGGGGGGCCCTACAATGAGCAGTTCTTC | CASSENGRLAGGPYNEQFF
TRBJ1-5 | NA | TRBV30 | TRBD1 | TGTGCCGTCTCCCGGGACAGGGTAGGACAGCCCCAGCATTTT | CAVSRDRVGQPQHF
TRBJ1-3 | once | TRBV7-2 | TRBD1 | TGTGCCAGCAGCCCCGACAGGGGAGGAAACACCATATATTTT | CASSPDRGGNTIYF
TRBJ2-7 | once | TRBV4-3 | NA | TGCGCCAGCAGCCAAGATTGGCTCTCGGGCGAGCAGTACTTC | CASSQDWLSGEQYF
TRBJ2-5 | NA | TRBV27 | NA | TGTGCCAGCGCGCCCCTGGGGGGGGCCCAAGAGACCCAGTACTTC | CASAPLGGAQETQYF
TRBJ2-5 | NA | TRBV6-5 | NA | TGTGCCAGCAGTCCCTCGGGCGGGGTCAAGACCCAGTACTTC | CASSPSGGVKTQYF
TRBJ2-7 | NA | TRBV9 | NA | TGTGCCAGCAGCGTAGGTTCAGGGAATTACGAGCAGTACTTC | CASSVGSGNYEQYF
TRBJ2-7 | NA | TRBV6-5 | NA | TGTGCCAGCAGCCGAGACAATCCGCCCTCCTACGAGCAGTACTTC | CASSRDNPPSYEQYF
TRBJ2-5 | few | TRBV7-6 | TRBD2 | TGTGCCAGCAGCCACCCTTACACTAGCGGAAAAGAGACCCAGTACTTC | CASSHPYTSGKETQYF
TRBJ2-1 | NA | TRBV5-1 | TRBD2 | TGCGCCAGCAGCGCAGTAGCGGGAGGGCTGTTCAATGAGCAGTTCTTC | CASSAVAGGLFNEQFF
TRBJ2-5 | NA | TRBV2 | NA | TGTGCCAGCAGTCTCCTTAGCGGCCGGAAAGAGACCCAGTACTTC | CASSLLSGRKETQYF
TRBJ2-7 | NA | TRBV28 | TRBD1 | TGTGCCAGCATCCCACAGGGGGCTCCCTACGAGCAGTACTTC | CASIPQGAPYEQYF
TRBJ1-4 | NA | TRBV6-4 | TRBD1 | TGTGCCAGCAGATCCGGGACAGTTCCAACTAATGAAAAACTGTTTTTT | CASRSGTVPTNEKLFF
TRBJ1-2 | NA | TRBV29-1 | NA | TGCAGCGTTGATCCGGGAGTGTATGGCTACACCTTC | CSVDPGVYGYTF
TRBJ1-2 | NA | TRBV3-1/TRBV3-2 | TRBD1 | TGTGCCAGCAGCCAAGACAGGGGGCTATATGGCTACACCTTC | CASSQDRGLYGYTF
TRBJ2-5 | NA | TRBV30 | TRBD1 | TGTGCCTGGAGCCCCGGGACAGGGGCAGGGGAGACCCAGTACTTC | CAWSPGTGAGETQYF
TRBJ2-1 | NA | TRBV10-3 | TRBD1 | TGTGCCATACGCCGGGACAGGGCCAATGAGCAGTTCTTC | CAIRRDRANEQFF
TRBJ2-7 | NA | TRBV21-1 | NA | TGTGCCAGCAGCAAAGGGGACAGACCCTACGAGCAGTACTTC | CASSKGDRPYEQYF
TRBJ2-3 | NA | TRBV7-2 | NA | TGTGCCAGCAGCCTTCCTAGCACAGATACGCAGTATTTT | CASSLPSTDTQYF
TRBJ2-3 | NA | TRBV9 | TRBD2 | TGTGCCAGCAGCTCCTTTCCGGGTAGCGGGGGGCCAGATACGCAGTATTTT | CASSSFPGSGGPDTQYF
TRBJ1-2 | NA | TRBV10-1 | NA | TGCGCCAGTCACCAGGACACTCCTAACTATGGCTACACCTTC | CASHQDTPNYGYTF
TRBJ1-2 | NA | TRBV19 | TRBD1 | TGTGCCAGTGGGCTGGGACAGGGGCTGGGAGGCTACACCTTC | CASGLGQGLGGYTF
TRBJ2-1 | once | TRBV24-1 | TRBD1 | TGTGCCACCAGCGTCCCCGGGACAGGGAACAATGAGCAGTTCTTC | CATSVPGTGNNEQFF
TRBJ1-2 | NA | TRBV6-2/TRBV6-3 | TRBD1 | TGTGCCAGCAGTCGGAGCGACAGGGGCACATATGGCTACACCTTC | CASSRSDRGTYGYTF
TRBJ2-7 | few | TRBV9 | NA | TGTGCCAGCAGCGTAACCGGGACTGAAACCTACGAGCAGTACTTC | CASSVTGTETYEQYF
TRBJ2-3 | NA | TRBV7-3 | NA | TGTGCCAGCAGCTCCATCCGGACTGAAGATACGCAGTATTTT | CASSSIRTEDTQYF
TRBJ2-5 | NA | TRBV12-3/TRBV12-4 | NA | TGTGCCAGCCAGGGCCAGTTGGGAGAGACCCAGTACTTC | CASQGQLGETQYF
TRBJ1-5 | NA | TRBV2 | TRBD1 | TGTGCCAGCAGTGTAGACAGGGGGGTCAATCAGCCCCAGCATTTT | CASSVDRGVNQPQHF